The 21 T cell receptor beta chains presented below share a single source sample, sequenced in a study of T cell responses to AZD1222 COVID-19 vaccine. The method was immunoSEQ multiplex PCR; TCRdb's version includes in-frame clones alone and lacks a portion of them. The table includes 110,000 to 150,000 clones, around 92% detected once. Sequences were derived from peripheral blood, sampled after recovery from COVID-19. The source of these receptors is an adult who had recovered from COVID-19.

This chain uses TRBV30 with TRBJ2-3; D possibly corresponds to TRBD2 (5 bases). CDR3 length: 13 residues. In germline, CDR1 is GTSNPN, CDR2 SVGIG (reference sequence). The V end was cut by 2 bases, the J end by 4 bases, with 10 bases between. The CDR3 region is CAWSKRRADTQYF. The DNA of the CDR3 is TGTGCCTGGAGTAAGCGGCGGGCAGATACGCAGTATTTT.

For the CDR3, the DNA is TGTGCCAGCGACAGCCCTAATGAAAAACTGTTTTTT. It is translated as CASDSPNEKLFF. V is TRBV28 and J is TRBJ1-4; tentative D call: TRBD1 (5 bases). Trimming took off 8 bases at V and 3 bases at J, with 7 bases between the two ends. The CDR3 has 12 residues. Germline CDR1 and CDR2: MDHEN and SYDVKM.

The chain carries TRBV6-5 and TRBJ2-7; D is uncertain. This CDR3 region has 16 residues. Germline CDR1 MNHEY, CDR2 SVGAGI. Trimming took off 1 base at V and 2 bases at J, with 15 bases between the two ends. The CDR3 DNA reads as TGTGCCAGCAGTTACTTTTCTGGGTCTTCCGCCTACGAGCAGTACTTC. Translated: CASSYFSGSSAYEQYF.

The CDR3 DNA sequence: TGTGCCAGCAGTAAGTACAATGAGCAGTTCTTC. Its protein product is CASSKYNEQFF. The genes are TRBV27 and TRBJ2-1, with no clear D. This CDR3 has 11 amino acids. CDR1 is MNHEY, CDR2 SMNVEV, per germline (reference sequence). The V gene lost 5 bases and the J gene lost 4 bases, with 3 bases spanning the gap.

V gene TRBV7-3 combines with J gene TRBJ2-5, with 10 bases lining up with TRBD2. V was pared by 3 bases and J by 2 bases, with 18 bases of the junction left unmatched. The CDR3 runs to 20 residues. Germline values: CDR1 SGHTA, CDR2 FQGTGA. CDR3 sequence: CASSFVPGLAVREAQETQYF. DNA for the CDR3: TGTGCCAGCAGCTTTGTCCCAGGACTAGCGGTTAGAGAGGCGCAAGAGACCCAGTACTTC.

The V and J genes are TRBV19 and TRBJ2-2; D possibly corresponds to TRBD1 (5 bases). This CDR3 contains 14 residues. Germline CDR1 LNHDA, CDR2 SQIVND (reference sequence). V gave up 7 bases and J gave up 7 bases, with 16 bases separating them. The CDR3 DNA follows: TGTGCCAGTATAACAACAGGTGGTGGCGGGGAGCTGTTTTTT. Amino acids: CASITTGGGGELFF.

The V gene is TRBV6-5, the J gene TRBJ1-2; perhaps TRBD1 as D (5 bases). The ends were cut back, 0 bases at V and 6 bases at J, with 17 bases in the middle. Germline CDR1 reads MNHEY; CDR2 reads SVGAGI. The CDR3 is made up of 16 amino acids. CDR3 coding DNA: TGTGCCAGCAGTTACTCGAGTCGAGGGGCCGGAGATGGCTACACCTTC. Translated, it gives CASSYSSRGAGDGYTF.

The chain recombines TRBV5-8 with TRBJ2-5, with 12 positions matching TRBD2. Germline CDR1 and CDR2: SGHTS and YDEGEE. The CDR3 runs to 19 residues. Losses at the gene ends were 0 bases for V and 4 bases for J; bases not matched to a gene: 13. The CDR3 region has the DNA TGTGCCAGCAGCTTGGGGCTAGCGGGAGGGCCGGAGAGTCGAGAGACCCAGTACTTC. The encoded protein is CASSLGLAGGPESRETQYF.

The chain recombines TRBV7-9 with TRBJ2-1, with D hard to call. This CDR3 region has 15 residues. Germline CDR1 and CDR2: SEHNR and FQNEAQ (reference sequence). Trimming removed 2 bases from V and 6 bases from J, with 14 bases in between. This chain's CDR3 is CASSLMDEPSNEQFF. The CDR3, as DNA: TGTGCCAGCAGCTTAATGGACGAGCCCTCCAATGAGCAGTTCTTC.

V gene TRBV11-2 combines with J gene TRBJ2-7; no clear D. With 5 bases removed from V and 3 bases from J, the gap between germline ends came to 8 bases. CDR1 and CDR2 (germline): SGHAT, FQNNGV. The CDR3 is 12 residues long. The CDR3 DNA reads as TGTGCCAGCAGCGTGACGTACTACGAGCAGTACTTC. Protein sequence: CASSVTYYEQYF.

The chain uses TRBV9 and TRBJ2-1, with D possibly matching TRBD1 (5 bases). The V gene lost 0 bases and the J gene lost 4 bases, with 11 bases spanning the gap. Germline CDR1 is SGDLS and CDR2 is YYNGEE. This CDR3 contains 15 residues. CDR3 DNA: TGTGCCAGCAGCGTAGTAGAAGGGGTTTACAATGAGCAGTTCTTC. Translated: CASSVVEGVYNEQFF. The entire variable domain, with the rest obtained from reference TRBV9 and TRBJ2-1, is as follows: DSGVTQTPKHLITATGQRVTLRCSPRSGDLSVYWYQQSLDQGLQFLIQYYNGEERAKGNILERFSAQQFPDLHSELNLSSLELGDSALYFCASSVVEGVYNEQFFGPGTRLTVL.

CDR3 amino acids: CASSVTLTSYEQYF. The DNA for the CDR3 is TGTGCCAGCAGCGTAACCCTAACCTCCTACGAGCAGTACTTC. The V and J genes are TRBV9 and TRBJ2-7; no reliable D call. The germline CDR1 and CDR2 sequences are SGDLS and YYNGEE. Trimming removed 1 base at V and 0 bases at J, with 8 bases between. This CDR3 contains 14 residues.

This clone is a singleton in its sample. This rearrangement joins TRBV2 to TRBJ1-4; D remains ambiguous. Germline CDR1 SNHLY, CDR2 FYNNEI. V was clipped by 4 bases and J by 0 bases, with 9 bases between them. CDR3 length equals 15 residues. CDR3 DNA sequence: TGTGCCAGCAGTGTAGGGCGACCAACTAATGAAAAACTGTTTTTT. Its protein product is CASSVGRPTNEKLFF.

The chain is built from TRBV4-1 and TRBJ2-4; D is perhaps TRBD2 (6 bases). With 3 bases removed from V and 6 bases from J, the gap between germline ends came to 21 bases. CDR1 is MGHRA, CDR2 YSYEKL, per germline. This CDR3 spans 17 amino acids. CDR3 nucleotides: TGCGCCAGCAGCCAGGTACGGTTCGGGGAGGATGGAAACATTCAGTACTTC. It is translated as CASSQVRFGEDGNIQYF.

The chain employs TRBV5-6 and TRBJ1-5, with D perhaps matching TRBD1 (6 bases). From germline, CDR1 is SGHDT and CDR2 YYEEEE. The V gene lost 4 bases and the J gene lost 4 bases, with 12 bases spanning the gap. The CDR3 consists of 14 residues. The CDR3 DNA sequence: TGTGCCAGCAGCCTGACAGGAGATAATCAGCCCCAGCATTTT. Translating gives CASSLTGDNQPQHF.

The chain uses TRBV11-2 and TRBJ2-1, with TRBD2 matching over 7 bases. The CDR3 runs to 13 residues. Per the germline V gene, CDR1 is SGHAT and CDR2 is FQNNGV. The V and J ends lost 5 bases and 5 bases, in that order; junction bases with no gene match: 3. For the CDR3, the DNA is TGTGCCAGCAGCGGGGACTACGACAATGAGCAGTTCTTC. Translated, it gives CASSGDYDNEQFF. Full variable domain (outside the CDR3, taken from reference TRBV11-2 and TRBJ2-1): EAGVAQSPRYKIIEKRQSVAFWCNPISGHATLYWYQQILGQGPKLLIQFQNNGVVDDSQLPKDRFSAERLKGVDSTLKIQPAKLEDSAVYLCASSGDYDNEQFFGPGTRLTVL.

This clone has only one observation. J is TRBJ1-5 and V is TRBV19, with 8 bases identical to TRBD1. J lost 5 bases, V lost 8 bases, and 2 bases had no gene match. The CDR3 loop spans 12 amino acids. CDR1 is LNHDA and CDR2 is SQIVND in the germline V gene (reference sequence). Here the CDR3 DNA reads TGTGCCAGTGGACAGGGCTATCAGCCCCAGCATTTT. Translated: CASGQGYQPQHF.

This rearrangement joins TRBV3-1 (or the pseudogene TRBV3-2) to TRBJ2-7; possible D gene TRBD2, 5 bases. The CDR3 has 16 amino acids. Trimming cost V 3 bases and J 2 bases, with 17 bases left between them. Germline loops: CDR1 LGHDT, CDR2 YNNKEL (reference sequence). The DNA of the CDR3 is TGTGCCAGCAGCCACCCTGCCGGGGTGCGAGCCTACGAGCAGTACTTC. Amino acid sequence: CASSHPAGVRAYEQYF.

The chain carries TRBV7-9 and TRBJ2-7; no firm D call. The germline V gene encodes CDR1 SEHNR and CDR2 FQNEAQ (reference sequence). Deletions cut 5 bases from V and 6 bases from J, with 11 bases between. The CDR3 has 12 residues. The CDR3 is CASSPTVFEQYF. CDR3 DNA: TGTGCCAGCAGCCCCACCGTTTTCGAGCAGTACTTC.

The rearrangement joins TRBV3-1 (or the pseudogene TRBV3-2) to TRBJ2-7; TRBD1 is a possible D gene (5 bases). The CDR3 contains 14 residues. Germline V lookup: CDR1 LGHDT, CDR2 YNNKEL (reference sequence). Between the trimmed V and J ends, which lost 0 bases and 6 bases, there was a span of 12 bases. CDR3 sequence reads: CASSQDAGKGEQYF. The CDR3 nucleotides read TGTGCCAGCAGCCAAGACGCAGGGAAAGGCGAGCAGTACTTC.

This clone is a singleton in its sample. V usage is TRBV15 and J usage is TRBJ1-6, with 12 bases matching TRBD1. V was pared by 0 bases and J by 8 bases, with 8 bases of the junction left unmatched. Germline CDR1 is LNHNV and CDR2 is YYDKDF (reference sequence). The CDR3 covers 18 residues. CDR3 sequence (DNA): TGTGCCACCAGCAGAGATTATGGCGGGACAGGGGGCGATTCACCCCTCCACTTT. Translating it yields CATSRDYGGTGGDSPLHF.